The source of this TCR beta chain is a study of cytomegalovirus exposure and HLA in healthy donors. Findings of the study overall: What TCR beta sequences reportedly achieved was accurate prediction of HLA-A and HLA-B alleles in most subjects.

The V end lost 3 bases, the J end lost 3 bases, and 23 bases lay between the germline ends. The CDR3 extends over 18 amino acids. Per germline, CDR1 MGHRA and CDR2 YSYEKL. Primers: 60 Vbeta forward and 13 Jbeta reverse. Assay used: immunoSEQ multiplex PCR; TCRdb lists only in-frame clones, some missing. The sample lists more than 75,000 clones, approximately 85% occurring once. Comments on this clone: Its antigen is not identified.

Specimen: PBMCs. The chain joins TRBV4-1 to TRBJ1-1, with D possibly being TRBD1 (5 bases). This TCR came from a woman aged 18-35 years in good health and CMV-seropositive. CDR3 in amino acids: CASSHIIPGLRTDTEAFF. The CDR3 bases are TGCGCCAGCAGCCACATTATTCCGGGACTCCGGACTGACACTGAAGCTTTCTTT.